The present entry profiles one TCR beta chain with its context. No antigen is known for it. The source of the sample is a study of monozygotic twins with inflammatory bowel disease. Each donor gave 2.5 to 3 ml of peripheral blood. Total RNA from whole blood was isolated with no T cell sorting. Study-wide results and caveats: Distinction of different T cell subtypes was not possible. Perhaps reflecting limited power, concordant and discordant twins did not differ in repertoire similarity.

Germline lookup yields CDR1 SEHNR and CDR2 FQNEAQ (reference sequence). This CDR3 spans 15 amino acids. TCRdb reprocessed the 5' RACE reads, with one entry per CDR3 protein and no DNA. The data include 200,000 to 250,000 distinct CDR3 sequences; the top ten clones carry roughly 7.1%. The sequencing sample was made of blood. This sequence was found in a human donor with ulcerative colitis or Crohn's disease, or a healthy co-twin of an affected twin (not recorded which). The chain couples TRBV7-9 to TRBJ1-5. The CDR3 sequence: CASSPANQDGQPQHF.